A single T cell receptor beta chain is shown here with its context. No antigen is known for it. The method was immunoSEQ multiplex PCR; TCRdb's version includes in-frame clones alone and lacks a portion of them. The data contain 95,000 to 110,000 clones, approximately 88% of them singletons. The entry originates in a study of T cell responses to AZD1222 COVID-19 vaccine. Study-level results: Clonal diversity was possibly underestimated, and the donors were mostly white British, with more females.

The germline V gene has CDR1 SNHLY and CDR2 FYNNEI. Losses at the gene ends were 1 base for V and 9 bases for J; bases not matched to a gene: 3. The CDR3 length is 16 residues. Sequenced here: peripheral blood, sampled on day 0 of AZD1222 vaccination. The sequence was collected from an adult in good health. The chain carries TRBV2 and TRBJ2-1; 16 bases agree with TRBD2. As DNA, the CDR3 is TGTGCCAGCAGTGAAGGGGGGACTAGCGGGAGGGGTGAGCAGTTCTTC. It is translated as CASSEGGTSGRGEQFF. The whole variable domain, filled in from reference TRBV2 and TRBJ2-1, reads EPEVTQTPSHQVTQMGQEVILRCVPISNHLYFYWYRQILGQKVEFLVSFYNNEISEKSEIFDDQFSVERPDGSNFTLKIRSTKLEDSAMYFCASSEGGTSGRGEQFFGPGTRLTVL.